The 13 T cell receptor beta chains presented below share a single source sample, sequenced in a study of blood T cell repertoires in COVID-19. Libraries were prepared by immunoSEQ multiplex PCR; TCRdb keeps only in-frame clonotypes and omits some of them. The sample includes hundreds of thousands of clones, roughly 85% of them seen just once. What was sequenced was peripheral blood. All receptors come from a woman in her thirties with active or convalescent COVID-19.

The chain uses TRBV19 and TRBJ1-2, with a tentative D call TRBD1 (6 bases). CDR1 and CDR2 (germline): LNHDA, SQIVND (reference sequence). Trimming cost V 3 bases and J 0 bases, with 14 bases left between them. The CDR3 runs to 16 residues. The CDR3 reads CASSINRAISNYGYTF. The CDR3 coding sequence is TGTGCCAGTAGTATTAACAGGGCGATTTCTAACTATGGCTACACCTTC.

In the case of this clone: The sample holds other DNA sequences that translate to the same CDR3. V gene TRBV11-2 combines with J gene TRBJ1-1; 7 bases line up with TRBD1. J was trimmed by 2 bases and V by 3 bases; bases with no gene match: 6. Germline V gene data show CDR1 as SGHAT and CDR2 as FQNNGV. The CDR3 sequence is 15 residues long. CDR3 in DNA: TGTGCCAGCAGCTTGGAAGGACAGGCTAACACTGAAGCTTTCTTT. Residues: CASSLEGQANTEAFF.

The chain joins TRBV7-2 to TRBJ1-2, with 7 bases lining up with TRBD1. The V segment lost 5 bases and the J segment 6 bases; nucleotides outside the gene matches: 18. The V gene's germline CDR1 is SGHTA and CDR2 FQGNSA. CDR3 size: 17 residues. The CDR3 region is CASSLTVQGLGKNGYTF. CDR3 DNA sequence: TGTGCCAGCAGCCTGACAGTACAGGGGCTAGGTAAAAATGGCTACACCTTC.

The chain recombines TRBV7-9 with TRBJ2-7, with a weak D call TRBD2 (5 bases). Germline loops: CDR1 SEHNR, CDR2 FQNEAQ (reference sequence). CDR3 length equals 17 residues. The ends were cut back, 3 bases at V and 0 bases at J, with 18 bases in the middle. Here the CDR3 DNA reads TGTGCCAGCAGCTTCAATTCTGTAGCGCAAAGCTCCTACGAGCAGTACTTC. Residues: CASSFNSVAQSSYEQYF. The full variable domain, its missing parts supplied by reference TRBV7-9 and TRBJ2-7, is DTGVSQNPRHKITKRGQNVTFRCDPISEHNRLYWYRQTLGQGPEFLTYFQNEAQLEKSRLLSDRFSAERPKGSFSTLEIQRTEQGDSAMYLCASSFNSVAQSSYEQYFGPGTRLTVT.

This clone was recorded once. V gene TRBV15 combines with J gene TRBJ2-1; the match to TRBD2 covers 11 bases. The CDR3 length is 15 residues. The J segment lost 4 bases and the V segment lost 3 bases, leaving 2 bases of the junction unmatched. Germline V gene lookup returns CDR1 LNHNV and CDR2 YYDKDF (reference sequence). The CDR3 sequence: CATSSTSGSYNEQFF. In nucleotides, the CDR3 is TGTGCCACCAGCAGTACTAGCGGGAGTTACAATGAGCAGTTCTTC.

The rearrangement uses TRBV5-4 and TRBJ1-2, with TRBD1 as a possible D gene (5 bases). Trimming took off 0 bases at V and 2 bases at J, with 11 bases between the two ends. Germline V lookup: CDR1 SGHNT, CDR2 YYREEE (reference sequence). The CDR3 covers 15 residues. CDR3 sequence reads: CASSLVAGQNYGYTF. The DNA of the CDR3 is TGTGCCAGCAGCTTGGTGGCAGGGCAAAACTATGGCTACACCTTC.

Turning to this clone: In the same sample, other DNA sequences code for this CDR3. This chain connects TRBV6-2 or TRBV6-3 to TRBJ1-1; D perhaps matches TRBD1 (5 bases). This CDR3 comprises 11 residues. Trimming stripped 5 bases from V and 8 bases from J, with 9 bases between. Germline values: CDR1 MNHEY, CDR2 SVGEGT. CDR3 coding DNA: TGTGCCAGCAGTCAGGGTACGGAAGCTTTCTTT. This translates into CASSQGTEAFF.

This clone was seen a few times. The rearrangement joins TRBV28 to TRBJ1-2; no clear D gene. This CDR3 is built from 13 residues. Germline assignment: CDR1 MDHEN and CDR2 SYDVKM. V gave up 7 bases and J gave up 5 bases, with 14 bases separating them. Written as DNA, the CDR3 is TGTGCCAGCACCTCAGCGGGATCGTATGGCTACACCTTC. It encodes CASTSAGSYGYTF.

V and J are TRBV7-9 and TRBJ1-2, with TRBD1 as a possible D gene (5 bases). CDR1 is SEHNR, CDR2 FQNEAQ, per germline (reference sequence). The CDR3 extends over 15 amino acids. The V and J ends lost 5 bases and 4 bases respectively, with 17 bases between them. The CDR3 DNA follows: TGTGCCAGCAGCGATAGCTCAGGACAAATCTATGGCTACACCTTC. It codes for CASSDSSGQIYGYTF.

The CDR3 loop is CSASFGLALSTGELFF. The CDR3 DNA reads TGCAGTGCTAGTTTTGGGCTAGCCCTGAGCACCGGGGAGCTGTTTTTT. The chain has TRBV20-1 and TRBJ2-2; D perhaps matches TRBD2 (5 bases). Germline lookup yields CDR1 DFQATT and CDR2 SNEGSKA (reference sequence). The V and J ends lost 3 bases and 4 bases respectively, with 18 bases between them. This CDR3 comprises 16 residues.

The CDR3 bases are TGCAGTGCTAGTCAGGGGAACTATGGCTACACCTTC. Translation: CSASQGNYGYTF. The rearrangement joins TRBV20-1 to TRBJ1-2; D is possibly TRBD1 (6 bases). The germline V gene encodes CDR1 DFQATT and CDR2 SNEGSKA (reference sequence). This CDR3 has 12 amino acids. The V gene lost 3 bases and the J gene lost 2 bases, with 7 bases spanning the gap.

This clone was counted between two and nine times. The V and J genes are TRBV6-4 and TRBJ1-5; TRBD1 agrees at 7 bases. There are 14 residues in the CDR3. The junction had 4 bases not matched to a gene; V was cut back by 2 bases and J by 6 bases. Germline-derived CDR1 and CDR2 are MRHNA and SNTAGT. The CDR3 region has the DNA TGTGCCAGCAGTGACCTCGACAGGGCTCAGCCCCAGCATTTT. Translating it yields CASSDLDRAQPQHF.

The chain joins TRBV5-1 to TRBJ2-1, with TRBD2 matching 13 bases. Germline CDR1 SGHRS, CDR2 YFSETQ. Losses at the gene ends were 5 bases for V and 4 bases for J; bases not matched to a gene: 3. The CDR3 runs 15 residues. Written as DNA, the CDR3 is TGCGCCAGCAGACCACTAGCGGGGGGGTACAATGAGCAGTTCTTC. Residues: CASRPLAGGYNEQFF.